Detailed here is one T cell receptor beta chain. TCRdb reprocessed the 5' RACE reads with MiXCR, giving one entry per CDR3 protein. This sample has some 27,000 distinct CDR3 sequences, with around 5.8% found just once. Germline loops: CDR1 DFQATT, CDR2 SNEGSKA (reference sequence). The V and J ends lost 6 bases and 4 bases respectively, with 6 bases between them. This CDR3 has 10 amino acids. The data stem from a study of T cells after yellow fever vaccination. Study as a whole: With SMART-Seq v4 Ultra Low Input, the fractions containing low cell numbers were prepared. Notes on the study in general: Contaminating bulk clonotypes could be abundant in FACS-sorted repertoires. Booster samples showed a return of most primary-vaccination clones (around 96% CD4, about 87% CD8). Almost none of the vaccine-responding clonotypes turned up in sorted memory subsets on day 0, the data showed.

This chain uses TRBV20-1 with TRBJ2-5, with D unresolved. Source: PBMCs, either bulk or a sorted T-cell subset (CD4+, CD8+, memory, or dextramer-sorted; not recorded which), taken on the day of the yellow fever booster vaccination. The receptor comes from a young man who received the YFV17D yellow fever vaccine. The CDR3 nucleotides read TGCAGTGCCGCTGGAGAGACCCAGTACTTC. This translates into CSAAGETQYF.